This T cell receptor (beta chain) was captured in a study of CD8 T cells in ankylosing spondylitis. This clonotype has a count of ten or more. Each TCR beta library was made by quantitative 5'-RACE that incorporated molecular barcodes. A single record per CDR3 protein comes from TCRdb applying MiXCR to the 5' RACE reads. The sample contains approximately 250,000 distinct CDR3 sequences, about 10% of which appear only once. Germline CDR1 is SGHDN and CDR2 is FVKESK. V lost 5 bases and J 2 bases, leaving 15 bases between the germline ends. The CDR3 loop spans 15 amino acids. V usage is TRBV14 and J usage is TRBJ2-5; no clear D. The sample taken for sequencing was blood, either unsorted or a sorted T cell fraction (not recorded which). The clonotype was recovered from a male donor with ankylosing spondylitis or in good health (not recorded which). CDR3 DNA: TGTGCCAGCAGCTCAAGATGGGGAAGACAAGAGACCCAGTACTTC. This encodes CASSSRWGRQETQYF.